This T cell receptor (beta chain) was retrieved from a study of blood T cell repertoires in COVID-19. Background on the study: Whether acute or convalescent, the COVID-19 samples came from the United States, Italy and Spain. PBMCs, B-cell-depleted T cells, or T cells were the source of the cDNA or gDNA that made up the material.

Per the germline V gene, CDR1 is SGHKS and CDR2 is YYEKEE (reference sequence). Trimming took off 0 bases at V and 5 bases at J, with 20 bases between the two ends. CDR3 size: 17 residues. Participants had their cohort set by participant-reported clinical history. Generated by immunoSEQ multiplex PCR, the TCRdb table keeps only in-frame clones and is missing some. The table records 180,000 or so clones, around 83% of them present only once. The rearrangement joins TRBV5-5 to TRBJ2-5, with D tentatively TRBD1 (6 bases). What was sequenced was PBMCs or T cells enriched from blood (not recorded which). The source is a man in his forties who had recovered from COVID-19. The CDR3 region has the DNA TGTGCCAGCAGCTTGGAAACCGGGACACCCAGGAGGGAGACCCAGTACTTC. It codes for CASSLETGTPRRETQYF.